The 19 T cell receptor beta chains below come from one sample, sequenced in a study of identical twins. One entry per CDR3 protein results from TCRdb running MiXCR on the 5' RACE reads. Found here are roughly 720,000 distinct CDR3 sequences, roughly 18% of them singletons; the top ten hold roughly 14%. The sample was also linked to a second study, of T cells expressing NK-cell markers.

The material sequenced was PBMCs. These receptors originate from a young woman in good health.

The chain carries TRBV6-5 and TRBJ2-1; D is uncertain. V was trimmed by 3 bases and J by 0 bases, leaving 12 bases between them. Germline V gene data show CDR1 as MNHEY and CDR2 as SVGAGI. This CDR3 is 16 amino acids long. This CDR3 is CASSYWVASSYNEQFF. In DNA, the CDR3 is TGTGCCAGCAGTTATTGGGTGGCCAGCTCCTACAATGAGCAGTTCTTC.

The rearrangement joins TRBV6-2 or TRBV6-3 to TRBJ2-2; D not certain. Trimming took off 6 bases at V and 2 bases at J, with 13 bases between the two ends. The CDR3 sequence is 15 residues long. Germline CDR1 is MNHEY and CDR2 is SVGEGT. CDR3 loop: CASSPWGTNTGELFF. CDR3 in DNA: TGTGCCAGCAGCCCTTGGGGAACTAACACCGGGGAGCTGTTTTTT.

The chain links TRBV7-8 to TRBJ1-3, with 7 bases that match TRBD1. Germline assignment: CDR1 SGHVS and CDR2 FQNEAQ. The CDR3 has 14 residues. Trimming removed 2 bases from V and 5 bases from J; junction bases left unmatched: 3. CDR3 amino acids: CASSLTGARNTIYF. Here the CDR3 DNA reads TGTGCCAGCAGCTTAACAGGGGCTAGAAACACCATATATTTT. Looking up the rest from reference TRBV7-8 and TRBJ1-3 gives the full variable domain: GAGVSQSPRYKVAKRGQDVALRCDPISGHVSLFWYQQALGQGPEFLTYFQNEAQLDKSGLPSDRFFAERPEGSVSTLKIQRTQQEDSAVYLCASSLTGARNTIYFGEGSWLTVV.

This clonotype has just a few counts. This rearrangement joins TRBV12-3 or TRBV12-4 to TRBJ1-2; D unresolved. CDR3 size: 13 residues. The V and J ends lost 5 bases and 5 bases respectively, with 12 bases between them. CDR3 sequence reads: CASSPTRTYGYTF. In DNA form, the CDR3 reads TGTGCCAGCAGTCCGACTCGTACTTATGGCTACACCTTC.

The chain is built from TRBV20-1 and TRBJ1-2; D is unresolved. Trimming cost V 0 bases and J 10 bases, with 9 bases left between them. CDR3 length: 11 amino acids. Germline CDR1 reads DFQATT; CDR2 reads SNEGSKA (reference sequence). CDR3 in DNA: TGCAGTGCTAGAGATGTTCCCCTCTACACCTTC. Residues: CSARDVPLYTF.

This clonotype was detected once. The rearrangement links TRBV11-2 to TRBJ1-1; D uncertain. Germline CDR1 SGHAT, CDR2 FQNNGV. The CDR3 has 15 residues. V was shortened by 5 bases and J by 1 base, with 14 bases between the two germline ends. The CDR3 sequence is CASSHFDGGNTEAFF. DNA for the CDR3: TGTGCCAGCAGCCATTTCGATGGCGGGAACACTGAAGCTTTCTTT.

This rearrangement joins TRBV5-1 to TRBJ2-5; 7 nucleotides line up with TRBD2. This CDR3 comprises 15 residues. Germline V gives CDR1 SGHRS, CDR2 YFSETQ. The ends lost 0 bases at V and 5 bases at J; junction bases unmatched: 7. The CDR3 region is CASSLERAGGETQYF. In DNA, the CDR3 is TGCGCCAGCAGCTTGGAGAGGGCCGGGGGGGAGACCCAGTACTTC. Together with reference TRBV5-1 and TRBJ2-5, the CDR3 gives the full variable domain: KAGVTQTPRYLIKTRGQQVTLSCSPISGHRSVSWYQQTPGQGLQFLFEYFSETQRNKGNFPGRFSGRQFSNSRSEMNVSTLELGDSALYLCASSLERAGGETQYFGPGTRLLVL.

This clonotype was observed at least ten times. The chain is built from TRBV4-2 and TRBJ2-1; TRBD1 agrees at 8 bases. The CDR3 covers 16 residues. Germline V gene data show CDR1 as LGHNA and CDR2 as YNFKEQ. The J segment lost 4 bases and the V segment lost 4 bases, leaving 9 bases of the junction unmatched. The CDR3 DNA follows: TGTGCCAGCAGCCTACAAGACAGGGGTACGTACAATGAGCAGTTCTTC. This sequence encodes CASSLQDRGTYNEQFF.

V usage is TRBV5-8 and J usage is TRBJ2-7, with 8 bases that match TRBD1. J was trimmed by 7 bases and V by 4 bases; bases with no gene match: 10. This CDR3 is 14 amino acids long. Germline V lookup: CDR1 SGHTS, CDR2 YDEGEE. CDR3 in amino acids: CASSRRQGSSEQYF. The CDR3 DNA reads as TGTGCCAGCAGCCGCAGACAGGGGAGCTCGGAGCAGTACTTC.

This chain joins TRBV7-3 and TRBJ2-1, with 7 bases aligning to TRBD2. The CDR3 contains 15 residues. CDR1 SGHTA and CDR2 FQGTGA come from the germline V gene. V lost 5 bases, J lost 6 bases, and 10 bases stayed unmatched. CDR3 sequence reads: CASSPSAGPSNEQFF. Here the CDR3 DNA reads TGTGCCAGCAGCCCCTCAGCGGGACCAAGCAATGAGCAGTTCTTC.

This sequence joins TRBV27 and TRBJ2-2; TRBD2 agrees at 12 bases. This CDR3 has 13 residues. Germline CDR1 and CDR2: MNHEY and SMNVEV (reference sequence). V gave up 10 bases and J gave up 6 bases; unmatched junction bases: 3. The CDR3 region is CATTSGGSGELFF. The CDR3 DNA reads TGTGCCACAACTAGCGGGGGGTCCGGGGAGCTGTTTTTT.

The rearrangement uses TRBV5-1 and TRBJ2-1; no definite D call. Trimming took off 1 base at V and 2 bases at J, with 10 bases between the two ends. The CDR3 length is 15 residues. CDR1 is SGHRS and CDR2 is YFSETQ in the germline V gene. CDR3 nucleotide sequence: TGCGCCAGCAGCTTGAGACGGTCAACCTACAATGAGCAGTTCTTC. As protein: CASSLRRSTYNEQFF.

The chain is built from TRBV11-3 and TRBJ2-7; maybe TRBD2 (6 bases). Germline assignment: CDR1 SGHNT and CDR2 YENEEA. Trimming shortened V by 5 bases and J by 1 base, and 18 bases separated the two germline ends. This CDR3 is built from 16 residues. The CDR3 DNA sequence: TGTGCCAGCAGCCGCAGCGCGGGGACGGGTTCCTACGAGCAGTACTTC. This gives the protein CASSRSAGTGSYEQYF. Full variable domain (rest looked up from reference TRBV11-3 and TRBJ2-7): EAGVVQSPRYKIIEKKQPVAFWCNPISGHNTLYWYLQNLGQGPELLIRYENEEAVDDSQLPKDRFSAERLKGVDSTLKIQPAELGDSAVYLCASSRSAGTGSYEQYFGPGTRLTVT.

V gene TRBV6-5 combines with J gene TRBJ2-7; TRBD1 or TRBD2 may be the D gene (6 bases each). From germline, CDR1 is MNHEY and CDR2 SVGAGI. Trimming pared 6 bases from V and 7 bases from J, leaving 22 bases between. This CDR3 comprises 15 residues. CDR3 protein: CASSSSGAVTWEQYF. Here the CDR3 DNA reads TGTGCCAGCAGCTCCTCGGGGGCTGTAACCTGGGAGCAGTACTTC.

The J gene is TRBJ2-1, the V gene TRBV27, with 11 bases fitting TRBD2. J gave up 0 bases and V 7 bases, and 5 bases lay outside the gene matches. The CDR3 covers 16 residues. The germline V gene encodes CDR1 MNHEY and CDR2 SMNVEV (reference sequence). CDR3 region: CASKGTSGSSYNEQFF. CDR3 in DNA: TGTGCCAGCAAAGGGACTAGCGGAAGCTCCTACAATGAGCAGTTCTTC.

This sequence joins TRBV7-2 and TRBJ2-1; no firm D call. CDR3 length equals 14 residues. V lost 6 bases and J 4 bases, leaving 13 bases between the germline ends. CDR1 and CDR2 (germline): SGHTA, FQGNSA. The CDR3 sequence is CASSPPQAYNEQFF. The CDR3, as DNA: TGTGCCAGCAGTCCCCCCCAGGCATACAATGAGCAGTTCTTC.

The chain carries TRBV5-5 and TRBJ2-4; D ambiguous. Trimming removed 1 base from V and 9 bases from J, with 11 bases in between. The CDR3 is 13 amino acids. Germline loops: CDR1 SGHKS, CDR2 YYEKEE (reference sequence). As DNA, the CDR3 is TGTGCCAGCAGCTTGTCCCCAGACGGCATTCAGTACTTC. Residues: CASSLSPDGIQYF. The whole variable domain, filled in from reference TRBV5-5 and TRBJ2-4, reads DAGVTQSPTHLIKTRGQQVTLRCSPISGHKSVSWYQQVLGQGPQFIFQYYEKEERGRGNFPDRFSARQFPNYSSELNVNALLLGDSALYLCASSLSPDGIQYFGAGTRLSVL.

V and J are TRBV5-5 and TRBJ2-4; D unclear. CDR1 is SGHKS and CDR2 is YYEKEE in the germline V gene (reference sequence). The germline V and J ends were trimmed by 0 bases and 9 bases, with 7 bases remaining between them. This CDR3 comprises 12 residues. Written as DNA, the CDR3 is TGTGCCAGCAGCTTGGATTCGGGCATTCAGTACTTC. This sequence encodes CASSLDSGIQYF.

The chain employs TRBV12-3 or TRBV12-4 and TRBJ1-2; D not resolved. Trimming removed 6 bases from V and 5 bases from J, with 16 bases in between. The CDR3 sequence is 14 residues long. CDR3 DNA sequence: TGTGCCAGCAGGGTAATCTCGGCGAGTTATGGCTACACCTTC. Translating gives CASRVISASYGYTF.